This T cell receptor (beta chain) emerged from a study of blood T cell repertoires in COVID-19. Only in-frame clones appear in the TCRdb table, and some are missing; sequencing was by immunoSEQ multiplex PCR. The table records roughly 160,000 clones, about 88% of them present only once. V was trimmed by 0 bases and J by 8 bases, leaving 17 bases between them. Germline CDR1 is SEHNR and CDR2 is FQNEAQ (reference sequence). This CDR3 has 16 residues. The TCR was taken from a man between 40 and 49 years old with acute or convalescent COVID-19. Material: peripheral blood. This chain links TRBV7-9 with TRBJ2-1; TRBD1 is a possible D gene (5 bases). The CDR3 nucleotides read TGTGCCAGCAGCTTAGCCTTGGACACTTTGGTGGATGAGCAGTTCTTC. Its protein product is CASSLALDTLVDEQFF.